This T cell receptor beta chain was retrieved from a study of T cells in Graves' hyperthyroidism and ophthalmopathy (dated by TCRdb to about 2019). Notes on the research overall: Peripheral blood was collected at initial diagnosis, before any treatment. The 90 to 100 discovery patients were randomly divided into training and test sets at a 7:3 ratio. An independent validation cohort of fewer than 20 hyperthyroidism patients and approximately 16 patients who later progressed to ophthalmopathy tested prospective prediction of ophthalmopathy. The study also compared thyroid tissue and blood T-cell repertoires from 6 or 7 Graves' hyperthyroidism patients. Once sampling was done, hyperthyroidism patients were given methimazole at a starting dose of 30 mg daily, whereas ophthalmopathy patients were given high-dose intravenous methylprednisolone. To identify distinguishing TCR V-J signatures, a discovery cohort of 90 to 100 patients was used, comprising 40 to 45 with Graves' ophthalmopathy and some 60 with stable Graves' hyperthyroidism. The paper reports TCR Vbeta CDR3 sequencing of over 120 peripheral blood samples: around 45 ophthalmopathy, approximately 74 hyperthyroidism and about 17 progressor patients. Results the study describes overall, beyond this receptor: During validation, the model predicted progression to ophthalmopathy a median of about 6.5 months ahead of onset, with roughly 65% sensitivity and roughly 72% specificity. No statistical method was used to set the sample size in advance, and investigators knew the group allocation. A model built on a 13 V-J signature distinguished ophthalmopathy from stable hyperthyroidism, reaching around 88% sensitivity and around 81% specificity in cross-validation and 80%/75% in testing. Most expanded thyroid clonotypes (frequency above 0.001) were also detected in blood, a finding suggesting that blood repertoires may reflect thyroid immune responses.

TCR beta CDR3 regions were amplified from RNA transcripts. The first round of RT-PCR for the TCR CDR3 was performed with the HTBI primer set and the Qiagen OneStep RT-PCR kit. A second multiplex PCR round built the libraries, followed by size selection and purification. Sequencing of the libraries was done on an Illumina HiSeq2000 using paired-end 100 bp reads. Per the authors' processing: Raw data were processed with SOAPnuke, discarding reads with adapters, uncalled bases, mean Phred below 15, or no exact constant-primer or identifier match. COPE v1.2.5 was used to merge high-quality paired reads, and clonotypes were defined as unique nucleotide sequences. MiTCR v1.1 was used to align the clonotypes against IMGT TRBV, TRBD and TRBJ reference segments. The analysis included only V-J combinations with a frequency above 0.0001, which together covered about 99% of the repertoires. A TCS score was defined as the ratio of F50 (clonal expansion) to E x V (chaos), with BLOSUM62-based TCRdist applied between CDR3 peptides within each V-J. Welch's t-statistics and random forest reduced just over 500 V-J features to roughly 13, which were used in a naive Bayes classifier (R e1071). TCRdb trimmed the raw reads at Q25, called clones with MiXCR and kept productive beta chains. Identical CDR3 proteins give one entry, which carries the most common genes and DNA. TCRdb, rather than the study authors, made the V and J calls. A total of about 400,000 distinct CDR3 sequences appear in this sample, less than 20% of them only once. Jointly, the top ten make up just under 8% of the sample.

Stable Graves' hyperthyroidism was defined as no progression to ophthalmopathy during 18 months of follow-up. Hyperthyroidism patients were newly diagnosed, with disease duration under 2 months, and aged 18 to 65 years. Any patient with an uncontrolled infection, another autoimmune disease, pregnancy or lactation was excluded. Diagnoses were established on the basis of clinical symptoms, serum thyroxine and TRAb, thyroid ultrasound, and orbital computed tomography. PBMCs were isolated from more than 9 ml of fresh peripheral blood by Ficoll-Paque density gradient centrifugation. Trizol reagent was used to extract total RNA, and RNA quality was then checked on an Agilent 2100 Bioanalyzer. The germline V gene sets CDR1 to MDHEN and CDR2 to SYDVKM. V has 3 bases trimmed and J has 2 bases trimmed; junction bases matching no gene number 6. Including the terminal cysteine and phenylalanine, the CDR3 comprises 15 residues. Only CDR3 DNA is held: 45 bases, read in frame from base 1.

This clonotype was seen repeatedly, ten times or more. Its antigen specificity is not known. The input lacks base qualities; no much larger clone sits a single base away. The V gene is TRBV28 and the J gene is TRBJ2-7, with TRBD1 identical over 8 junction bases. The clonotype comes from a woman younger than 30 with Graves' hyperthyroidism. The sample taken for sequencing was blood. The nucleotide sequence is TGTGCCAGCAGTTTCTCTACAGGGGGTCCCTACGAGCAGTACTTC. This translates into CASSFSTGGPYEQYF. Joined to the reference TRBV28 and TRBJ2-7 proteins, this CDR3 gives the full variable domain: DVKVTQSSRYLVKRTGEKVFLECVQDMDHENMFWYRQDPGLGLRLIYFSYDVKMKEKGDIPEGYSVSREKKERFSLILESASTNQTSMYLCASSFSTGGPYEQYFGPGTRLTVT.